The 24 T cell receptor beta chains in this list originate from one sample, sequenced in a study of post-analysis software for immune sequencing data. Study results and limitations: The five TRBV segments detected at higher frequency in patients than in controls included TRBV5-6, TRBV5-1 and TRBV20-1.

Unique molecular identifiers tagged the TCR beta cDNA libraries. Using its own MiXCR run on the PCR reads, TCRdb lists one record per CDR3 protein. The sample yields 650,000 to 850,000 distinct CDR3 sequences, about 45% seen once. Antigen specificity for these receptors is unknown. The sequencing input was blood. Source of these receptors: a girl aged 5-17 years with multiple sclerosis.

J is TRBJ2-1 and V is TRBV7-8, with D perhaps matching TRBD2 (5 bases). Germline values: CDR1 SGHVS, CDR2 FQNEAQ. The CDR3 is made up of 10 amino acids. The CDR3 DNA sequence: TGTGCGGTAGCGCTTCGGGAGCAGTTCTTC. Translation gives CAVALREQFF.

CDR3 sequence (DNA): TGTGCCAGCAGCTTGGTTTTCGGCGGGGTTAGCACAGATACGCAGTATTTT. It encodes CASSLVFGGVSTDTQYF. The J gene is TRBJ2-3, the V gene TRBV5-6; D perhaps matches TRBD2 (6 bases). The germline V gene encodes CDR1 SGHDT and CDR2 YYEEEE. Trimming shortened V by 0 bases and J by 0 bases, and 14 bases separated the two germline ends. This CDR3 comprises 17 residues. The full variable domain, with the rest looked up from reference TRBV5-6 and TRBJ2-3, is DAGVTQSPTHLIKTRGQQVTLRCSPKSGHDTVSWYQQALGQGPQFIFQYYEEEERQRGNFPDRFSGHQFPNYSSELNVNALLLGDSALYLCASSLVFGGVSTDTQYFGPGTRLTVL.

This clonotype was recorded a few times. The chain is built from TRBV29-1 and TRBJ2-1; 7 nucleotides match TRBD1. V lost 6 bases, J lost 7 bases, and 12 bases stayed unmatched. Germline assignment: CDR1 SQVTM and CDR2 ANQGSEA. The CDR3 totals 14 residues. As DNA, the CDR3 is TGCAGCGTCGGGCATCCGACAGGGAATAATGAGCAGTTCTTC. Encoded protein: CSVGHPTGNNEQFF.

Only a few counts were recorded for this clonotype. The chain carries TRBV5-5 and TRBJ2-5; 9 bases map to TRBD1. The J segment lost 5 bases and the V segment lost 3 bases, leaving 5 bases of the junction unmatched. This CDR3 comprises 14 residues. CDR1 is SGHKS and CDR2 is YYEKEE in the germline V gene (reference sequence). The DNA of the CDR3 is TGTGCCAGCAGCTATAACAGGGGGCGGGAGACCCAGTACTTC. It specifies CASSYNRGRETQYF. The whole variable domain, remainder taken from reference TRBV5-5 and TRBJ2-5, is DAGVTQSPTHLIKTRGQQVTLRCSPISGHKSVSWYQQVLGQGPQFIFQYYEKEERGRGNFPDRFSARQFPNYSSELNVNALLLGDSALYLCASSYNRGRETQYFGPGTRLLVL.

The sample holds a few counts of this clonotype. The chain couples TRBV7-8 to TRBJ2-3; unclear D gene. This CDR3 contains 14 residues. Germline V gives CDR1 SGHVS, CDR2 FQNEAQ. Trimming removed 1 base at V and 2 bases at J, with 7 bases between. The CDR3 DNA is TGTGCCAGCAGCTTAGAGGCGGTCACAGATACGCAGTATTTT. Its protein product is CASSLEAVTDTQYF.

This clonotype appeared a few times. The chain employs TRBV7-2 and TRBJ1-4, with D perhaps TRBD1 (5 bases). The germline V gene encodes CDR1 SGHTA and CDR2 FQGNSA. The V end lost 1 base, the J end lost 6 bases, and 12 bases lay between the germline ends. This CDR3 has 15 amino acids. The CDR3 region is CASSLVVKGYEKLFF. As DNA, the CDR3 is TGTGCCAGCAGCTTAGTGGTCAAGGGGTATGAAAAACTGTTTTTT.

In its sample, this clonotype was seen many times. V usage is TRBV2 and J usage is TRBJ2-5, with 7 bases fitting TRBD1. After removal of 2 bases from V and 6 bases from J, the junction contained 9 bases not matched to a gene. Germline V gene sequence: CDR1 SNHLY, CDR2 FYNNEI. This CDR3 has 15 amino acids. The CDR3 loop is CASSEKRTGRKTQYF. CDR3 coding DNA: TGTGCCAGCAGTGAAAAAAGGACAGGAAGGAAGACCCAGTACTTC.

The rearrangement uses TRBV20-1 and TRBJ1-5, with D uncertain. Trimming cost V 3 bases and J 4 bases, with 10 bases left between them. CDR1 is DFQATT and CDR2 is SNEGSKA in the germline V gene (reference sequence). CDR3 size: 13 residues. The CDR3 here is CSASRTDNQPQHF. CDR3 DNA: TGCAGTGCTAGCCGGACCGATAATCAGCCCCAGCATTTT.

The V and J genes are TRBV5-1 and TRBJ2-7, with D possibly matching TRBD2 (6 bases). The V end lost 0 bases, the J end lost 6 bases, and 16 bases lay between the germline ends. This CDR3 has 15 residues. Germline V gene data show CDR1 as SGHRS and CDR2 as YFSETQ. This chain's CDR3 is CASSLDGSRSVEQYF. The DNA for the CDR3 is TGCGCCAGCAGCTTGGACGGGAGCCGCTCAGTCGAGCAGTACTTC.

This chain connects TRBV3-1 to TRBJ2-5, with 12 bases identical to TRBD2. This CDR3 is built from 13 residues. V dropped 8 bases and J dropped 6; count of bases not matched to a gene: 4. Germline loops: CDR1 LGHDT, CDR2 YNNKEL (reference sequence). DNA for the CDR3: TGTGCCAGCCGACTAGCGGGAGATCAGACCCAGTACTTC. Translation: CASRLAGDQTQYF.

This chain connects TRBV2 to TRBJ2-7, with unresolved D. Looked up from germline, CDR1 is SNHLY and CDR2 is FYNNEI. The V end was cut by 9 bases, the J end by 0 bases, with 15 bases between. This CDR3 spans 14 amino acids. CDR3 sequence reads: CASWASVSSYEQYF. Written as DNA, the CDR3 is TGTGCCAGTTGGGCCAGCGTAAGCTCCTACGAGCAGTACTTC.

In this sample, this clonotype turned up a few times. V is TRBV20-1 and J is TRBJ2-1, with TRBD2 matching 9 bases. J was trimmed by 8 bases and V by 5 bases; bases with no gene match: 10. The CDR3 is made up of 14 amino acids. From germline, CDR1 is DFQATT and CDR2 SNEGSKA (reference sequence). CDR3: CSAAGSGSTDEQFF. The CDR3, as DNA: TGCAGTGCTGCTGGTAGCGGGAGTACAGATGAGCAGTTCTTC.

The chain links TRBV2 to TRBJ2-1; TRBD2 aligns across 10 bases. Losses at the gene ends were 5 bases for V and 5 bases for J; bases not matched to a gene: 9. Germline-derived CDR1 and CDR2 are SNHLY and FYNNEI. This CDR3 contains 16 residues. The CDR3 DNA follows: TGTGCCAGCAGTCCAACTCTAGCGGGAGTACACAATGAGCAGTTCTTC. Translation: CASSPTLAGVHNEQFF.

This clonotype was detected only a few times. The chain combines TRBV4-3 with TRBJ2-4, with TRBD2 identical over 7 bases. The J call is doubtful: the DNA matches TRBJ2-7 better. The CDR3 length is 15 residues. CDR1 is LGHNA, CDR2 YSLEER, per germline. The CDR3 region is CASSLFGTGGHEQYF. The CDR3 nucleotides are TGCGCCAGCAGCTTATTCGGAACGGGAGGCCACGAGCAGTACTTC.

This chain connects TRBV28 to TRBJ2-7; D is undetermined. CDR3 length: 14 amino acids. Trimming removed 3 bases from V and 3 bases from J, with 12 bases in between. CDR1 and CDR2 from the germline V gene are MDHEN and SYDVKM. The CDR3 loop is CASSFYRSDYEQYF. CDR3 coding DNA: TGTGCCAGCAGTTTCTACCGGAGCGACTACGAGCAGTACTTC.

The chain carries TRBV7-3 and TRBJ2-1; D might be TRBD1 (6 bases). Germline CDR1 is SGHTA and CDR2 is FQGTGA. This CDR3 has 15 residues. Trimming removed 2 bases at V and 7 bases at J, with 15 bases between. CDR3 in amino acids: CASSLARGKINEQFF. CDR3 coding DNA: TGTGCCAGCAGCTTAGCCAGGGGAAAAATAAATGAGCAGTTCTTC.

The V gene is TRBV3-1, the J gene TRBJ1-2; D gene uncertain. CDR1 is LGHDT, CDR2 YNNKEL, per germline (reference sequence). V was shortened by 0 bases and J by 7 bases, with 12 bases between the two germline ends. The CDR3 spans 14 residues. In DNA form, the CDR3 reads TGTGCCAGCAGCCAAGATTCTTCTGGGCGTGGCTACACCTTC. It yields the protein CASSQDSSGRGYTF.

The rearrangement links TRBV6-5 to TRBJ2-7; D may match TRBD1 or TRBD2 (5 bases each). The CDR3 runs to 16 residues. V lost 5 bases, J lost 2 bases, and 19 bases lay in between. Per germline, CDR1 MNHEY and CDR2 SVGAGI. The CDR3 DNA reads as TGTGCCAGCAGTCCCGGGGCAGGTCACGGAGCCTACGAGCAGTACTTC. Encoded protein: CASSPGAGHGAYEQYF.

This clonotype has ten or more counts. The CDR3 DNA reads as TGTGCCAGCAGGTCGGACCTAACCTACGAGCAGTACTTC. The encoded protein is CASRSDLTYEQYF. The genes are TRBV6-5 and TRBJ2-7; D is unclear. Germline CDR1 is MNHEY and CDR2 is SVGAGI. This CDR3 is built from 13 residues. Trimming removed 6 bases at V and 2 bases at J, with 11 bases between.

As DNA, the CDR3 is TGCAGTGCTGGGGTAGCTGCTGCCGATCAGCCCCAGCATTTT. It codes for CSAGVAAADQPQHF. The rearrangement joins TRBV20-1 to TRBJ1-5, with D unclear. V was pared by 5 bases and J by 5 bases, with 16 bases between. The CDR3 sequence is 14 residues long. Germline V gene sequence: CDR1 DFQATT, CDR2 SNEGSKA (reference sequence).

There are a few counts of this clonotype. The chain uses TRBV5-1 and TRBJ1-5; D is unclear. The CDR3 is 13 residues long. V was clipped by 0 bases and J by 5 bases, with 6 bases between them. Germline CDR1 SGHRS, CDR2 YFSETQ. This CDR3 is CASSLDGYQPQHF. DNA for the CDR3: TGCGCCAGCAGCTTGGACGGTTATCAGCCCCAGCATTTT.

This chain joins TRBV3-1 and TRBJ2-5; 14 bases line up with TRBD2. The V and J ends lost 4 bases and 2 bases, in that order; junction bases with no gene match: 6. Germline CDR1 and CDR2: LGHDT and YNNKEL (reference sequence). The CDR3 has 17 amino acids. The CDR3 DNA reads TGTGCCAGCAGCCCCCGGACTAGCGGGAGGCCGCAAGAGACCCAGTACTTC. This codes for CASSPRTSGRPQETQYF.

This chain links TRBV29-1 with TRBJ2-5; 7 nucleotides line up with TRBD1. After removal of 6 bases from V and 5 bases from J, the junction contained 12 bases not matched to a gene. Germline CDR1 reads SQVTM; CDR2 reads ANQGSEA. The CDR3 runs to 14 residues. Here the CDR3 DNA reads TGCAGCGTGTCCGGGACAGTTGATGGGGAGACCCAGTACTTC. Its protein product is CSVSGTVDGETQYF.

The chain employs TRBV27 and TRBJ2-7, with D possibly TRBD1 on 6 matching bases. The germline CDR1 and CDR2 sequences are MNHEY and SMNVEV (reference sequence). Deletions cut 6 bases from V and 3 bases from J, with 18 bases between. CDR3 size: 15 residues. The DNA of the CDR3 is TGTGCCAGCAGCAACATAGGGGGTCGAGTCTACGAGCAGTACTTC. Its translation: CASSNIGGRVYEQYF.